Listed below are T cell receptor beta chains from one sample, sequenced in a study of blood T cells in healthy people across ages. MiXCR was run by TCRdb on the 5' RACE reads, yielding one entry per CDR3 protein. The profile shows more than 650,000 distinct CDR3 sequences, 22% of them singletons. The sequencing input was blood. These receptor sequences come from a man in his 70s in good health. Both conserved end residues are part of each CDR3. A D gene is named only where the DNA matches it firmly. Expanded clones get a size class; other rows say once, few or many, or leave the size out.

abundance: few
j_gene: TRBJ1-2
v_gene: TRBV7-9
d_gene: TRBD1
CDR3nt: TGTGCCAGCAGCTTAACGGCAGGGGGCTTGGGAGGCTACACCTTC
CDR3aa: CASSLTAGGLGGYTF

abundance: many
j_gene: TRBJ2-1
v_gene: TRBV20-1
d_gene: .
CDR3nt: TGCAGTGCTAGAGATCCGGGGAGCTCCTACAATGAGCAGTTCTTC
CDR3aa: CSARDPGSSYNEQFF

abundance: .
j_gene: TRBJ2-3
v_gene: TRBV15
d_gene: .
CDR3nt: TGTGCCACCAGCAGACAAGGAGATACGCAGTATTTT
CDR3aa: CATSRQGDTQYF

abundance: .
j_gene: TRBJ2-5
v_gene: TRBV29-1
d_gene: .
CDR3nt: TGCGGCGTTAGCCACAGTGGTGAGACCCAGTACTTC
CDR3aa: CGVSHSGETQYF

abundance: .
j_gene: TRBJ2-2
v_gene: TRBV29-1
d_gene: TRBD2
CDR3nt: TGCAGCGTTGAGTACGGGAGGGGCACCGGGGAGCTGTTTTTT
CDR3aa: CSVEYGRGTGELFF

abundance: few
j_gene: TRBJ2-2
v_gene: TRBV7-3
d_gene: .
CDR3nt: TGTGCCAGCACCCAGCGGCCCACTGGGGAGCTGTTTTTT
CDR3aa: CASTQRPTGELFF

abundance: .
j_gene: TRBJ1-3
v_gene: TRBV13
d_gene: .
CDR3nt: TGTGCCAGCAGCTCATCAACCAGGACAGCGTACTCTGGAAACACCATATATTTT
CDR3aa: CASSSSTRTAYSGNTIYF

abundance: .
j_gene: TRBJ1-1
v_gene: TRBV29-1
d_gene: TRBD1
CDR3nt: TGCAGCGTTGGCCCAGGGGGCAACACTGAAGCTTTCTTT
CDR3aa: CSVGPGGNTEAFF

abundance: .
j_gene: TRBJ1-2
v_gene: TRBV19
d_gene: .
CDR3nt: TGTGCCAGTAGTACCTCGGGACCCCTCAACTATGGCTACACCTTC
CDR3aa: CASSTSGPLNYGYTF

abundance: few
j_gene: TRBJ2-3
v_gene: TRBV9
d_gene: TRBD1
CDR3nt: TGTGCCGGCAGCGTGGGACAGAGCACAGATACGCAGTATTTT
CDR3aa: CAGSVGQSTDTQYF

abundance: few
j_gene: TRBJ2-3
v_gene: TRBV11-1
d_gene: .
CDR3nt: TGTGCCAGCAGCTATCCAGGGTCCCGTACAGATACGCAGTATTTT
CDR3aa: CASSYPGSRTDTQYF

abundance: .
j_gene: TRBJ2-1
v_gene: TRBV7-3
d_gene: .
CDR3nt: TGTGCCAGCAGCTCCACTTCGGGGGAGCAGTTCTTC
CDR3aa: CASSSTSGEQFF

abundance: few
j_gene: TRBJ2-2
v_gene: TRBV28
d_gene: TRBD2
CDR3nt: TGTGCCAGCAGTAACTCACTAGCGGGGGGAATCGGGGAGCTGTTTTTT
CDR3aa: CASSNSLAGGIGELFF

abundance: .
j_gene: TRBJ1-2
v_gene: TRBV29-1
d_gene: .
CDR3nt: TGCAGCGTTGAAGAGGAGACAGACTATGGCTACACCTTC
CDR3aa: CSVEEETDYGYTF

abundance: .
j_gene: TRBJ2-4
v_gene: TRBV5-1
d_gene: .
CDR3nt: TGCGCCAGCAGCTCCGGGACCGGGGAGGACATTCAGTACTTC
CDR3aa: CASSSGTGEDIQYF

abundance: .
j_gene: TRBJ1-4
v_gene: TRBV15
d_gene: .
CDR3nt: TGTGCCACCAGCAGAGTCGGGACCACGGAAAAACTGTTTTTT
CDR3aa: CATSRVGTTEKLFF

abundance: .
j_gene: TRBJ1-5
v_gene: TRBV5-8
d_gene: .
CDR3nt: TGTGCCAGCAGCTTTGGGGGGCATAGCAATCAGCCCCAGCATTTT
CDR3aa: CASSFGGHSNQPQHF

abundance: few
j_gene: TRBJ1-4
v_gene: TRBV4-1
d_gene: .
CDR3nt: TGCGCCAGCAGCCAAGAAGGAGGTGGGAATGAAAAACTGTTTTTT
CDR3aa: CASSQEGGGNEKLFF

abundance: few
j_gene: TRBJ2-7
v_gene: TRBV6-6
d_gene: TRBD1
CDR3nt: TGTGCCAGTTCAGGGCAGGGGGTTTTTTACGAGCAGTACTTC
CDR3aa: CASSGQGVFYEQYF

abundance: .
j_gene: TRBJ2-3
v_gene: TRBV11-2
d_gene: TRBD2
CDR3nt: TGTGCCAGCAGCAAACTAGCGGGGGGCGCCACAGATACGCAGTATTTT
CDR3aa: CASSKLAGGATDTQYF

abundance: .
j_gene: TRBJ2-7
v_gene: TRBV14
d_gene: TRBD1
CDR3nt: TGTGCCAGCGCTGGACAGGGGAAGGCCTACGAGCAGTACTTC
CDR3aa: CASAGQGKAYEQYF

abundance: .
j_gene: TRBJ2-4
v_gene: TRBV12-3/TRBV12-4
d_gene: .
CDR3nt: TGTGCCAGCAGTTTGTCAGGGCAAAACATTCAGTACTTC
CDR3aa: CASSLSGQNIQYF

abundance: few
j_gene: TRBJ2-1
v_gene: TRBV7-2
d_gene: .
CDR3nt: TGTGCCAGCAGCTTAGGCCCAGCGGAAAACAATGAGCAGTTCTTC
CDR3aa: CASSLGPAENNEQFF

abundance: .
j_gene: TRBJ1-4
v_gene: TRBV20-1
d_gene: .
CDR3nt: TGCAGTGCTAGGGTCCGAACTAATGAAAAACTGTTTTTT
CDR3aa: CSARVRTNEKLFF

abundance: few
j_gene: TRBJ1-2
v_gene: TRBV14
d_gene: .
CDR3nt: TGTGCCAGCAGCCACCGCCAGGGCCCGTCTAACTATGGCTACACCTTC
CDR3aa: CASSHRQGPSNYGYTF

abundance: .
j_gene: TRBJ2-1
v_gene: TRBV3-1
d_gene: TRBD2
CDR3nt: TGTGCCAGCAGTCAAGCGTACAACCGGGTAGCGGGAGAGCAGTTCTTC
CDR3aa: CASSQAYNRVAGEQFF

abundance: .
j_gene: TRBJ2-1
v_gene: TRBV28
d_gene: .
CDR3nt: TGTGCCAGCAGCTCACAGGCATTACCGACCTACAATGAGCAGTTCTTC
CDR3aa: CASSSQALPTYNEQFF

abundance: few
j_gene: TRBJ1-1
v_gene: TRBV25-1
d_gene: TRBD1
CDR3nt: TGTGCCAGCATCACAAAGGGGCAGGGGGCTAAAGCTTTCTTT
CDR3aa: CASITKGQGAKAFF

abundance: .
j_gene: TRBJ1-4
v_gene: TRBV12-3/TRBV12-4
d_gene: .
CDR3nt: TGTGCCAGCAGTTTAGAATCCCAGGGTGCAACTAATGAAAAACTGTTTTTT
CDR3aa: CASSLESQGATNEKLFF

abundance: few
j_gene: TRBJ2-1
v_gene: TRBV18
d_gene: TRBD1
CDR3nt: TGTGCCAGCTCACCACGGGGACAGTCCTACAATGAGCAGTTCTTC
CDR3aa: CASSPRGQSYNEQFF

abundance: few
j_gene: TRBJ1-2
v_gene: TRBV24-1
d_gene: TRBD1
CDR3nt: TGTGCCACCAGTGATCCCACCGGGACAGGATATGGCTACACCTTC
CDR3aa: CATSDPTGTGYGYTF

abundance: .
j_gene: TRBJ2-3
v_gene: TRBV29-1
d_gene: TRBD2
CDR3nt: TGCAGCGTTTCCGGGACTAGCGGGAGTTCGCAGTATTTT
CDR3aa: CSVSGTSGSSQYF

abundance: few
j_gene: TRBJ2-3
v_gene: TRBV27
d_gene: TRBD2
CDR3nt: TGTGCCAGCAGTTTCGCAGGGAGGGGTATCGGGTCAGATACGCAGTATTTT
CDR3aa: CASSFAGRGIGSDTQYF

abundance: .
j_gene: TRBJ2-5
v_gene: TRBV15
d_gene: .
CDR3nt: TGTGCCACCAGCAGAGCGGGACAAGAGACCCAGTACTTC
CDR3aa: CATSRAGQETQYF

abundance: few
j_gene: TRBJ2-3
v_gene: TRBV10-3
d_gene: TRBD2
CDR3nt: TGTGCCACGGCTCCCGCGGGGCTAGCGGGGGGCACAGATACGCAGTATTTT
CDR3aa: CATAPAGLAGGTDTQYF

abundance: .
j_gene: TRBJ1-5
v_gene: TRBV7-2
d_gene: TRBD1
CDR3nt: TGTGCCAGCAGCTTAGGGCTTAGCGGGACAGGGGGCACTCAGCCCCAGCATTTT
CDR3aa: CASSLGLSGTGGTQPQHF

abundance: .
j_gene: TRBJ1-1
v_gene: TRBV2
d_gene: TRBD1
CDR3nt: TGTGCCAGCAGTCCGGAAGGGACAGCGAACACTGAAGCTTTCTTT
CDR3aa: CASSPEGTANTEAFF

abundance: .
j_gene: TRBJ2-1
v_gene: TRBV20-1
d_gene: .
CDR3nt: TGCAGTGCTAGGCCAGCGGCCAGCTCCTATAATGAGCAGCTCTTC
CDR3aa: CSARPAASSYNEQLF

abundance: few
j_gene: TRBJ2-1
v_gene: TRBV14
d_gene: .
CDR3nt: TGTGCCAGCAGGAAGAGCTACAATGAGCAGTTCTTC
CDR3aa: CASRKSYNEQFF

abundance: few
j_gene: TRBJ1-2
v_gene: TRBV5-1
d_gene: .
CDR3nt: TGCGCCAGCAGCACTGCCTTCTTGAACTATGGCTACACCTTC
CDR3aa: CASSTAFLNYGYTF